The rows below give T cell receptor beta chains drawn from one sample of a study of T cells in Graves' hyperthyroidism and ophthalmopathy. TCRdb re-derived calls from the multiplex PCR reads in MiXCR, one entry per CDR3 protein. The sample holds fewer than 500,000 distinct CDR3 sequences, roughly 14% seen once. Sequencing was done on a sample of blood. The origin of the receptors is a man aged 25-45 years with Graves' hyperthyroidism that later progressed to Graves' ophthalmopathy. CDR3s include the opening cysteine and the closing phenylalanine or tryptophan. Each record gives: clone size, D gene, J gene, V gene, CDR3 protein, CDR3 DNA. D genes are given only for firm matches. The size field is filled for only some rows; it gives once, few, many or a size class.

>many|TRBD1|TRBJ2-1|TRBV7-3
CASSKGQRWENEQFF
TGTGCCAGCAGCAAGGGACAGAGGTGGGAGAATGAGCAGTTCTTC
>few|TRBD1|TRBJ1-2|TRBV9
CASSIGQGKGYTF
TGTGCCAGCAGCATAGGACAGGGGAAAGGCTACACCTTC
>many|-|TRBJ1-2|TRBV2
CASSGAYPNYGYTF
TGTGCCAGCAGTGGTGCCTACCCGAACTATGGCTACACCTTC
>many|-|TRBJ1-1|TRBV7-2
CASSPSPGWGTEAFF
TGTGCCAGCAGCCCCAGTCCCGGGTGGGGCACTGAAGCTTTCTTT
>few|-|TRBJ1-4|TRBV29-1
CSVLQGWEKLFF
TGCAGCGTTTTGCAGGGATGGGAAAAACTGTTTTTT
>many|TRBD2|TRBJ2-5|TRBV24-1
CATSDSGLAGAQETQYF
TGTGCCACCAGTGATTCTGGACTAGCGGGGGCCCAAGAGACCCAGTACTTC
>many|-|TRBJ1-2|TRBV20-1
CSARDGLGSANYGYTF
TGCAGTGCTAGAGATGGTCTAGGGTCGGCTAACTATGGCTACACCTTC
>few|-|TRBJ2-7|TRBV3-1
CASSPLGGGSHYEQYF
TGTGCCAGCAGCCCGCTAGGAGGGGGCTCACACTACGAGCAGTACTTC
>many|-|TRBJ2-7|TRBV7-7
CASSLVYRDYEQYF
TGTGCTAGCAGCTTAGTTTACAGGGACTACGAGCAGTACTTC
>-|-|TRBJ1-3|TRBV11-1
CASSRVGSSGNTIYF
TGTGCCAGCAGCCGTGTGGGGAGCTCTGGAAACACCATATATTTT
>many|-|TRBJ1-5|TRBV5-1
CASSRESNQPQHF
TGCGCCAGCAGCCGGGAGAGCAATCAGCCCCAGCATTTT
>few|TRBD2|TRBJ2-5|TRBV11-2
CASSLDLVLAGVETQYF
TGTGCCAGCAGCTTAGATCTGGTGCTAGCGGGGGTAGAGACCCAGTACTTC
>many|-|TRBJ2-7|TRBV20-1
CSARVPQLAYEQYF
TGCAGTGCTAGAGTTCCCCAGCTAGCCTACGAGCAGTACTTC
>few|-|TRBJ1-6|TRBV30
CAWKGRGGSYNSPLHF
TGTGCCTGGAAAGGACGGGGAGGCTCCTATAATTCACCCCTCCACTTT
>-|-|TRBJ2-5|TRBV18
CASSRSRGEGETQYF
TGTGCCAGCTCACGGAGCAGGGGCGAGGGAGAGACCCAGTACTTC
>-|TRBD1|TRBJ1-5|TRBV19
CASRTTGGGQPQHF
TGTGCCAGTAGGACAACAGGGGGCGGGCAGCCCCAGCATTTT
>few|-|TRBJ1-3|TRBV30
CAWSPGRSSGNTIYF
TGTGCCTGGAGTCCGGGACGGAGCTCTGGAAACACCATATATTTT
>-|-|TRBJ2-7|TRBV10-2
CASSDMQSASYEQYF
TGCGCCAGCAGCGACATGCAATCCGCCTCCTACGAGCAGTACTTC
>many|TRBD2|TRBJ2-7|TRBV2
CASSTGTSGVAYEQYF
TGTGCCAGCTCTACCGGGACTAGCGGGGTAGCCTACGAGCAGTACTTC
>few|-|TRBJ2-1|TRBV7-9
CASSFPGRGVNEQFF
TGTGCCAGCAGCTTCCCGGGGAGGGGGGTCAATGAGCAGTTCTTC
>many|-|TRBJ1-2|TRBV5-6
CASSAKRTSYGYTF
TGTGCCAGCAGCGCGAAAAGGACAAGCTATGGCTACACCTTC
>many|-|TRBJ2-3|TRBV7-8
CASSSQLGDTQYF
TGTGCCAGCAGCTCCCAGTTGGGAGATACGCAGTATTTT
>many|-|TRBJ2-7|TRBV10-3
CATQTQGASYEQYF
TGTGCCACCCAAACACAGGGCGCGTCCTACGAGCAGTACTTC
>many|-|TRBJ2-2|TRBV20-1
CSAREGGAKAGELFF
TGCAGTGCTAGAGAGGGCGGGGCTAAGGCCGGGGAGCTGTTTTTT
>many|-|TRBJ2-1|TRBV12-3/TRBV12-4
CASSLLPGTHNEQFF
TGTGCCAGCAGTCTTTTACCCGGGACTCACAATGAGCAGTTCTTC
>many|-|TRBJ1-1|TRBV2
CASQYPSTDPNTEAFF
TGTGCCAGCCAGTACCCGTCGACAGACCCGAACACTGAAGCTTTCTTT
>-|-|TRBJ2-7|TRBV18
CASSLQGTPNYEQYF
TGTGCCAGCTCACTACAGGGGACTCCTAACTACGAGCAGTACTTC
>few|TRBD1|TRBJ2-3|TRBV29-1
CSVDTGVDTQYF
TGCAGCGTTGACACAGGGGTAGATACGCAGTATTTT
>many|-|TRBJ2-1|TRBV28
CASTLSGFSYNEQFF
TGTGCCAGCACCCTCTCGGGATTCTCCTACAATGAGCAGTTCTTC
>-|-|TRBJ1-5|TRBV10-1
CASIGGPKGYNQPQHF
TGCGCCAGCATAGGGGGGCCTAAAGGGTATAATCAGCCCCAGCATTTT
>many|-|TRBJ2-3|TRBV18
CASSPSLTGTDTQYF
TGTGCCAGCTCACCATCCCTGACAGGCACAGATACGCAGTATTTT
>many|-|TRBJ2-3|TRBV5-5
CASSLEAGRLTDTQYF
TGTGCCAGCAGTCTCGAGGCAGGGAGGTTGACAGATACGCAGTATTTT
>few|-|TRBJ2-3|TRBV2
CASSEGRWGHTTDTQYF
TGTGCCAGCAGTGAAGGGAGGTGGGGACACACCACAGATACGCAGTATTTT
>many|TRBD2|TRBJ2-3|TRBV6-1
CASSSSGRNTDTQYF
TGTGCCAGCAGTTCTAGCGGGAGGAACACAGATACGCAGTATTTT
>many|TRBD1|TRBJ2-7|TRBV28
CASSLPPGQGTYEQYF
TGTGCCAGCAGTTTGCCCCCGGGACAGGGAACCTACGAGCAGTACTTC
>many|-|TRBJ1-2|TRBV11-2
CASSVGDTPRKGYTF
TGTGCCAGCAGCGTGGGGGACACTCCGCGGAAAGGCTACACCTTC
>many|-|TRBJ1-1|TRBV28
CASSFAGVTENTEAFF
TGTGCCAGCAGTTTCGCCGGGGTTACGGAGAACACTGAAGCTTTCTTT